A selection of T cell receptor beta chains follows, all from one sample in a study of blood T cell repertoires in COVID-19. Some clones are missing from TCRdb's copy, which holds only in-frame ones; the method was immunoSEQ multiplex PCR. The sample holds nearly 200,000 clones, roughly 90% seen once. The sample consisted of peripheral blood. The receptors come from a woman in her seventies with acute or convalescent COVID-19. The CDR3 runs from the conserved cysteine through the conserved F or W. Fields, in order: V gene, clone size, D gene, J gene, CDR3 protein, CDR3 DNA. The D gene is left open where the match is weak. Not all rows give a size; the values are once, few, many and, for expanded clones, a class.

v_gene: TRBV7-8; abundance: NA; d_gene: TRBD1; j_gene: TRBJ1-1; CDR3aa: CASSSGQGALTEAFF; CDR3nt: TGTGCCAGCAGCTCGGGACAGGGGGCTCTGACTGAAGCTTTCTTT
v_gene: TRBV19; abundance: few; d_gene: TRBD1; j_gene: TRBJ1-6; CDR3aa: CASSIPRQGYNSPLHF; CDR3nt: TGTGCCAGTAGTATTCCACGACAGGGGTATAATTCACCCCTCCACTTT
v_gene: TRBV28; abundance: NA; d_gene: NA; j_gene: TRBJ1-5; CDR3aa: CASSNPRGRQPQHF; CDR3nt: TGTGCCAGCAGCAACCCCCGGGGTCGGCAGCCCCAGCATTTT
v_gene: TRBV12-3/TRBV12-4; abundance: NA; d_gene: NA; j_gene: TRBJ1-2; CDR3aa: CASSRRGADGYTF; CDR3nt: TGTGCCAGCAGCCGGCGGGGGGCAGATGGCTACACCTTC
v_gene: TRBV5-4; abundance: few; d_gene: NA; j_gene: TRBJ1-6; CDR3aa: CASRLLRTGGSYNSPLHF; CDR3nt: TGTGCCAGCAGGCTCCTAAGGACCGGGGGGTCCTATAATTCACCCCTCCACTTT
v_gene: TRBV4-2; abundance: NA; d_gene: TRBD1; j_gene: TRBJ1-1; CDR3aa: CASSQDQGQGHAEAFF; CDR3nt: TGTGCCAGCAGCCAAGATCAGGGACAGGGGCACGCTGAAGCTTTCTTT
v_gene: TRBV12-3/TRBV12-4; abundance: NA; d_gene: NA; j_gene: TRBJ1-1; CDR3aa: CASSFALGAEAFF; CDR3nt: TGTGCCAGCAGTTTTGCCCTGGGCGCTGAAGCTTTCTTT
v_gene: TRBV7-2; abundance: NA; d_gene: TRBD2; j_gene: TRBJ2-1; CDR3aa: CASRPGTSGYNEQFF; CDR3nt: TGTGCCAGCAGACCCGGGACTAGCGGATACAATGAGCAGTTCTTC
v_gene: TRBV29-1; abundance: NA; d_gene: TRBD2; j_gene: TRBJ2-2; CDR3aa: CSVRTSGGYTGELFF; CDR3nt: TGCAGCGTGAGGACTAGCGGGGGATACACCGGGGAGCTGTTTTTT
v_gene: TRBV29-1; abundance: NA; d_gene: TRBD1; j_gene: TRBJ1-1; CDR3aa: CSVRTGLSEAFF; CDR3nt: TGCAGCGTCCGGACAGGGTTATCTGAAGCTTTCTTT
v_gene: TRBV6-5; abundance: NA; d_gene: TRBD1; j_gene: TRBJ1-4; CDR3aa: CAARDREELFF; CDR3nt: TGTGCCGCGCGGGACAGGGAGGAACTGTTTTTT
v_gene: TRBV6-5; abundance: once; d_gene: NA; j_gene: TRBJ1-2; CDR3aa: CASSYSIGGYGYTF; CDR3nt: TGTGCCAGCAGTTACTCAATAGGGGGCTATGGCTACACCTTC
v_gene: TRBV6-2/TRBV6-3; abundance: NA; d_gene: TRBD1; j_gene: TRBJ2-6; CDR3aa: CASSQGAYGANVLTF; CDR3nt: TGTGCCAGCAGTCAGGGGGCATACGGGGCCAACGTCCTGACTTTC
v_gene: TRBV28; abundance: NA; d_gene: NA; j_gene: TRBJ2-1; CDR3aa: CASSQIRGNSYNEQFF; CDR3nt: TGTGCCAGCAGTCAGATCCGGGGGAACTCCTACAATGAGCAGTTCTTC
v_gene: TRBV2; abundance: NA; d_gene: TRBD2; j_gene: TRBJ2-2; CDR3aa: CASTLAGGAAGELFF; CDR3nt: TGTGCCAGCACGCTAGCGGGAGGAGCGGCCGGGGAGCTGTTTTTT
v_gene: TRBV5-4; abundance: few; d_gene: TRBD2; j_gene: TRBJ2-2; CDR3aa: CASSPGGTGELFF; CDR3nt: TGTGCCAGCAGCCCCGGGGGGACCGGGGAGCTGTTTTTT
v_gene: TRBV9; abundance: few; d_gene: TRBD2; j_gene: TRBJ2-3; CDR3aa: CASSVGTSRRSTDTQYF; CDR3nt: TGTGCCAGCAGCGTGGGGACTAGCAGGAGAAGCACAGATACGCAGTATTTT
v_gene: TRBV19; abundance: NA; d_gene: NA; j_gene: TRBJ1-5; CDR3aa: CASRQTATELYSNQPQHF; CDR3nt: TGTGCCAGTAGGCAGACAGCGACAGAACTGTATAGCAATCAGCCCCAGCATTTT
v_gene: TRBV28; abundance: NA; d_gene: TRBD1; j_gene: TRBJ1-3; CDR3aa: CASSPGDRGLGNTIYF; CDR3nt: TGTGCCAGCAGTCCGGGGGACAGGGGGCTTGGAAACACCATATATTTT
v_gene: TRBV7-2; abundance: NA; d_gene: TRBD2; j_gene: TRBJ2-1; CDR3aa: CASSFSSGSYNEQFF; CDR3nt: TGTGCCAGCAGCTTTAGTAGCGGGAGTTACAATGAGCAGTTCTTC
v_gene: TRBV12-3/TRBV12-4; abundance: NA; d_gene: NA; j_gene: TRBJ2-1; CDR3aa: CASSLKPSNEQFF; CDR3nt: TGTGCCAGCAGTTTGAAGCCGTCAAATGAGCAGTTCTTC
v_gene: TRBV6-4; abundance: NA; d_gene: TRBD2; j_gene: TRBJ2-7; CDR3aa: CASSAAGGDEQYF; CDR3nt: TGTGCCAGCAGTGCAGCGGGGGGCGATGAGCAGTACTTC
v_gene: TRBV7-9; abundance: NA; d_gene: TRBD2; j_gene: TRBJ2-1; CDR3aa: CASSLHPSGGYNEQFF; CDR3nt: TGTGCCAGCAGCTTACACCCTAGCGGGGGATACAATGAGCAGTTCTTC
v_gene: TRBV5-5; abundance: NA; d_gene: TRBD1; j_gene: TRBJ2-5; CDR3aa: CASTTPITLTGGGETQYF; CDR3nt: TGTGCCAGCACCACGCCCATAACATTGACAGGGGGGGGAGAGACCCAGTACTTC